The T cell receptor (beta chain) described here comes from a study of T-cell memory formation after mild COVID-19. Study-level points and caveats: Nothing showed for sure that second-wave clones peaking on day 37 were SARS-CoV-2 specific. The study found contracting CD4+ clones mainly in CM and EM and contracting CD8+ clones in EMRA.

Per germline, CDR1 SGHTA and CDR2 FQGTGA. With V trimmed by 5 bases and J by 6 bases, 5 bases remained unmatched. CDR3 length equals 14 residues. In regard to this clonotype: Its antigen is currently unknown.

Via MiXCR, TCRdb re-called the 5' RACE reads, giving one row per CDR3 protein. The table has about 250,000 distinct CDR3 sequences, approximately 16% seen once. This receptor was identified in a young man who had mild COVID-19 (a few samples of this study predate the infection). Cell type and time point are not known. The V gene is TRBV7-3, the J gene TRBJ2-2; the match to TRBD1 covers 8 bases. Sequencing was done on a sample of PBMCs or a T cell subset sorted from them (not recorded which). In DNA form, the CDR3 reads TGTGCCAGCAGCAACGGACAGGGATCCGGGGAGCTGTTTTTT. Its protein is CASSNGQGSGELFF.